The sequence of this T cell receptor beta chain was determined in a study of T-cell memory formation after mild COVID-19. Whole-study context: TCR clusters were mostly donor specific. Findings and caveats of the study: The finding that pre-infection memory included some responding clones suggested that cross-reactive memory joined.

CDR1 is SGHAT, CDR2 FQNNGV, per germline. CDR3 length: 15 residues. With 5 bases removed from V and 6 bases from J, the gap between germline ends came to 16 bases. About this clonotype: Its antigen is still unknown.

TCRdb passed the 5' RACE reads through MiXCR, listing each CDR3 protein once. The repertoire consists of approximately 240,000 distinct CDR3 sequences, with 16% occurring once and the leading ten covering around 3.7%. V and J are TRBV11-2 and TRBJ2-2; maybe TRBD1 (5 bases). This receptor was taken from a man between 18 and 29 years old who had mild COVID-19 (a few samples of this study predate the infection). Cell type and time point are not known. Sequenced: PBMCs or a T cell subset sorted from them (not recorded which). CDR3 DNA sequence: TGTGCCAGCAGCCATACAAGGGGTGCGGCCGGGGAGCTGTTTTTT. Amino acid sequence: CASSHTRGAAGELFF. The full variable domain, in which reference TRBV11-2 and TRBJ2-2 provide the parts outside the CDR3, is EAGVAQSPRYKIIEKRQSVAFWCNPISGHATLYWYQQILGQGPKLLIQFQNNGVVDDSQLPKDRFSAERLKGVDSTLKIQPAKLEDSAVYLCASSHTRGAAGELFFGEGSRLTVL.